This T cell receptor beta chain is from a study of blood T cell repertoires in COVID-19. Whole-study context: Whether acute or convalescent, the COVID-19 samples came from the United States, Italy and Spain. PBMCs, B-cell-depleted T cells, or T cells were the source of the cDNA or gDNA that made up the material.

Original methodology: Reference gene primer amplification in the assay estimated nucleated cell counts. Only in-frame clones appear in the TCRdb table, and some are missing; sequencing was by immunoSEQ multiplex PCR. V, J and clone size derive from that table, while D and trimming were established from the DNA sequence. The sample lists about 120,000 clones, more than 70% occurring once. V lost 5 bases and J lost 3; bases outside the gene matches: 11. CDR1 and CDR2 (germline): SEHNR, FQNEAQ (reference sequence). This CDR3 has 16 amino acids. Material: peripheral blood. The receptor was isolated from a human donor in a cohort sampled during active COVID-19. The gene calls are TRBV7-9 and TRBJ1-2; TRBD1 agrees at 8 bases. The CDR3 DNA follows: TGTGCCAGCAGCGACTACAGGGGGAAGAGGGACTATGGCTACACCTTC. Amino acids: CASSDYRGKRDYGYTF.